These 25 T cell receptor beta chains came from one sample sequenced in a study of OX40 agonist ivuxolimab in advanced cancers. The protocol was immunoSEQ multiplex PCR, while the TCRdb copy is restricted to in-frame clones and leaves out a portion. In the table there are around 67,000 clones, roughly 80% of which are singletons. The specimen comprised CD4+ or CD8+ T cells sorted from blood, sampled in a trial of the OX40 agonist ivuxolimab. The receptors were gathered from an adult with an advanced solid tumor such as melanoma, head and neck, liver or kidney cancer.

The V and J genes are TRBV13 and TRBJ2-7, with no clear D. The CDR3 has 11 amino acids. V was shortened by 7 bases and J by 5 bases, with 9 bases between the two germline ends. Germline CDR1 and CDR2: PRHDT and FYEKMQ (reference sequence). The CDR3 bases are TGTGCCAGCACCTATGTCCACGAGCAGTACTTC. It encodes CASTYVHEQYF.

This chain uses TRBV6-5 with TRBJ2-7, with D perhaps matching TRBD1 (6 bases). Germline V gene lookup returns CDR1 MNHEY and CDR2 SVGAGI. This CDR3 has 14 amino acids. V lost 0 bases, J lost 5 bases, and 11 bases lay in between. CDR3 residues: CASSYSSGVDEQYF. As DNA, the CDR3 is TGTGCCAGCAGTTACTCGTCAGGGGTAGACGAGCAGTACTTC.

This chain uses TRBV18 with TRBJ1-1; D remains unclear. CDR1 is KGHSH and CDR2 is LQKENI in the germline V gene. The CDR3 length is 15 residues. The V and J ends lost 3 bases and 1 base respectively, with 12 bases between them. CDR3 DNA sequence: TGTGCCAGCTCACCCCCAAGTTCGGAGAACACTGAAGCTTTCTTT. Translated, it gives CASSPPSSENTEAFF.

V usage is TRBV30 and J usage is TRBJ2-1; weak D call: TRBD1 (7 bases). CDR1 is GTSNPN and CDR2 is SVGIG in the germline V gene (reference sequence). V gave up 7 bases and J gave up 8 bases, with 24 bases separating them. The CDR3 runs to 15 residues. CDR3 sequence: CASQRGDSLIDEQFF. The CDR3 DNA reads as TGTGCCTCTCAGAGGGGGGACAGTCTTATCGATGAGCAGTTCTTC.

This clone occurred a few times. The chain recombines TRBV6-5 with TRBJ1-1; 10 nucleotides line up with TRBD1. Germline V lookup: CDR1 MNHEY, CDR2 SVGAGI. The V gene end was trimmed by 4 bases and the J gene end by 7 bases; junction bases not matched to a gene: 3. The CDR3 extends over 13 amino acids. The CDR3 sequence is CASSSDRGLEAFF. The CDR3 DNA is TGTGCCAGCAGTTCCGACAGGGGGCTTGAAGCTTTCTTT.

The CDR3 loop is CASRPDRGGNTIYF. In nucleotides, the CDR3 is TGTGCCAGCAGACCTGACAGGGGTGGAAACACCATATATTTT. The chain carries TRBV6-1 and TRBJ1-3; 8 bases agree with TRBD1. Germline V gene lookup returns CDR1 MNHNS and CDR2 SASEGT. V lost 6 bases, J lost 3 bases, and 4 bases stayed unmatched. The CDR3 spans 14 residues.

This chain connects TRBV11-3 to TRBJ2-5, with D possibly matching TRBD2 (6 bases). The closer fit of TRBJ2-7 to the DNA end suggests the J call may be wrong. The CDR3 covers 13 residues. In germline, CDR1 is SGHNT, CDR2 YENEEA. The CDR3 region has the DNA TGTGCCAGCAGCTCCGGGGGAACCTACGAGCAGTACTTC. Its translation: CASSSGGTYEQYF.

V and J are TRBV4-2 and TRBJ2-6; tentative D call: TRBD1 (8 bases). CDR1 and CDR2 from the germline V gene are LGHNA and YNFKEQ. There are 18 residues in the CDR3. Trimming pared 5 bases from V and 0 bases from J, leaving 17 bases between. CDR3 sequence reads: CASSYRTGTNSGANVLTF. CDR3 coding DNA: TGTGCCAGCAGCTACCGGACAGGGACTAACTCTGGGGCCAACGTCCTGACTTTC.

The V call is TRBV4-2, the J call TRBJ1-4, with D unresolved. Trimming stripped 4 bases from V and 8 bases from J, with 11 bases between. Germline CDR1 is LGHNA and CDR2 is YNFKEQ. This CDR3 contains 13 residues. The CDR3 sequence: CASSLSRREKLFF. The CDR3 region has the DNA TGTGCCAGCAGCCTCTCTCGTCGGGAAAAACTGTTTTTT.

CDR3 nucleotides: TGCGCCAGCAGCCAAGCGGGGGGGTCAAGCTCCTACGAGCAGTACTTC. Translating it yields CASSQAGGSSSYEQYF. The chain carries TRBV4-1 and TRBJ2-7, with 8 bases identical to TRBD2. Trimming removed 1 base from V and 0 bases from J; junction bases left unmatched: 5. This CDR3 contains 16 residues. The germline gives CDR1 MGHRA, CDR2 YSYEKL.

The V call is TRBV6-5, the J call TRBJ2-1, with 9 bases matching TRBD1. CDR1 is MNHEY, CDR2 SVGAGI, per germline. With 0 bases clipped from V and 5 bases from J, the junction kept 2 bases outside the gene matches. The CDR3 is made up of 15 amino acids. The CDR3 coding sequence is TGTGCCAGCAGTTACTCAGGACAGGGGAACAATGAGCAGTTCTTC. Translating gives CASSYSGQGNNEQFF.

The chain joins TRBV5-6 to TRBJ2-2; the match to TRBD1 covers 10 bases. Trimming took 3 bases from V and 3 from J; bases not matched to a gene: 11. The germline CDR1 and CDR2 sequences are SGHDT and YYEEEE. The CDR3 loop spans 18 amino acids. The CDR3 protein is CASSSMTGGNSYTGELFF. In DNA, the CDR3 is TGTGCCAGCAGCTCAATGACAGGGGGCAATTCCTACACCGGGGAGCTGTTTTTT.

This chain connects TRBV7-9 to TRBJ1-1; the D is unclear. The V end was cut by 5 bases, the J end by 7 bases, with 5 bases between. Germline lookup yields CDR1 SEHNR and CDR2 FQNEAQ (reference sequence). This CDR3 contains 10 residues. CDR3 region: CASSTYEAFF. CDR3 coding DNA: TGTGCCAGCAGCACATATGAAGCTTTCTTT.

Concerning this clone: A read error may produce the germline difference seen at one junction end. Other DNA sequences in this sample translate to the same CDR3. The genes are TRBV10-3 and TRBJ2-2; D is uncertain. This CDR3 contains 13 residues. CDR1 is ENHRY, CDR2 SYGVKD, per germline. Here the CDR3 reads CAISKGRTGELFF. The CDR3 DNA reads TGCGCCATCAGTAAAGGAAGGACCGGGGAGCTGTTTTTT.

This clone was counted a single time. The chain combines TRBV5-1 with TRBJ2-6; no clear D. The CDR3 consists of 16 residues. Trimming cost V 0 bases and J 0 bases, with 7 bases left between them. CDR1 and CDR2 (germline): SGHRS, YFSETQ. CDR3 amino acids: CASSLVGLSGANVLTF. The DNA for the CDR3 is TGCGCCAGCAGCTTGGTTGGCCTCTCTGGGGCCAACGTCCTGACTTTC.

This clone was counted between two and nine times. The chain couples TRBV10-3 to TRBJ1-5, with 9 bases aligning to TRBD1. V lost 5 bases to trimming and J lost 4 bases; unmatched junction nucleotides: 6. Germline lookup yields CDR1 ENHRY and CDR2 SYGVKD. This CDR3 is 15 amino acids long. CDR3 in amino acids: CAISPGTGPNQPQHF. DNA for the CDR3: TGTGCCATCAGTCCCGGGACAGGGCCAAATCAGCCCCAGCATTTT.

In this sample, this clone turned up once. V gene TRBV9 combines with J gene TRBJ1-2, with D hard to call. Germline V gene lookup returns CDR1 SGDLS and CDR2 YYNGEE. The CDR3 is 12 residues long. Trimming removed 4 bases from V and 5 bases from J, with 9 bases in between. CDR3 in amino acids: CASSPVGYGYTF. CDR3 nucleotides: TGTGCCAGCAGCCCAGTCGGGTATGGCTACACCTTC.

This chain joins TRBV5-1 and TRBJ1-5; D uncertain. The CDR3 extends over 13 amino acids. With 1 base removed from V and 5 bases from J, the gap between germline ends came to 7 bases. Germline V lookup: CDR1 SGHRS, CDR2 YFSETQ. CDR3 sequence reads: CASSLRVDQPQHF. In nucleotides, the CDR3 is TGCGCCAGCAGCTTGAGGGTTGATCAGCCCCAGCATTTT.

This clone was seen a single time. This chain links TRBV5-6 with TRBJ2-7; D not certain. CDR3 length: 14 amino acids. Trimming pared 1 base from V and 0 bases from J, leaving 8 bases between. The germline CDR1 and CDR2 sequences are SGHDT and YYEEEE. CDR3 protein: CASSLIGNSYEQYF. CDR3 DNA sequence: TGTGCCAGCAGCTTGATAGGTAACTCCTACGAGCAGTACTTC.

The chain recombines TRBV7-2 with TRBJ2-3; D gene uncertain. The CDR3 covers 13 residues. V gave up 0 bases and J gave up 7 bases, with 8 bases separating them. The germline gives CDR1 SGHTA, CDR2 FQGNSA. Here the CDR3 reads CASSLATQNTQYF. CDR3 nucleotides: TGTGCCAGCAGCTTAGCGACCCAGAATACGCAGTATTTT.

V usage is TRBV14 and J usage is TRBJ1-4; D may be TRBD1 (5 bases). This CDR3 has 15 residues. Trimming shortened V by 5 bases and J by 7 bases, and 17 bases separated the two germline ends. The germline V gene encodes CDR1 SGHDN and CDR2 FVKESK. The CDR3 spells CASSYEWGSAEKLFF. The DNA of the CDR3 is TGTGCCAGCAGCTATGAATGGGGGTCGGCTGAAAAACTGTTTTTT.

DNA for the CDR3: TGTGCCAGCAGTTACTCGATGGCAAGAACAGGGAACACCTTC. Translated: CASSYSMARTGNTF. This chain joins TRBV6-5 and TRBJ1-2; a possible D gene is TRBD1 (6 bases). The V and J ends lost 0 bases and 12 bases respectively, with 17 bases between them. CDR3 length equals 14 residues. Germline assignment: CDR1 MNHEY and CDR2 SVGAGI.

The DNA for the CDR3 is TGTGCCAGTAGTAGGCGCATGAACACTGAAGCTTTCTTT. Protein sequence: CASSRRMNTEAFF. The genes are TRBV19 and TRBJ1-1, with unresolved D. The germline CDR1 and CDR2 sequences are LNHDA and SQIVND (reference sequence). The CDR3 consists of 13 residues. The germline V and J ends were trimmed by 4 bases and 0 bases, with 6 bases remaining between them.

This clone has a single count. The V call is TRBV30, the J call TRBJ2-5, with D maybe TRBD1 (5 bases). Germline CDR1 reads GTSNPN; CDR2 reads SVGIG (reference sequence). The CDR3 consists of 15 residues. V was clipped by 0 bases and J by 5 bases, with 16 bases between them. The CDR3: CAWSVQQGPRETQYF. DNA for the CDR3: TGTGCCTGGAGTGTGCAGCAGGGTCCGAGGGAGACCCAGTACTTC.

The chain is built from TRBV6-6 and TRBJ2-3; possibly TRBD1 for D (6 bases). Deletions cut 2 bases from V and 3 bases from J, with 6 bases between. Germline CDR1 is MNHNY and CDR2 is SVGAGI (reference sequence). The CDR3 spans 13 residues. CDR3 in DNA: TGTGCCAGCAGTTACGGGACAACAGATACGCAGTATTTT. Translated: CASSYGTTDTQYF.